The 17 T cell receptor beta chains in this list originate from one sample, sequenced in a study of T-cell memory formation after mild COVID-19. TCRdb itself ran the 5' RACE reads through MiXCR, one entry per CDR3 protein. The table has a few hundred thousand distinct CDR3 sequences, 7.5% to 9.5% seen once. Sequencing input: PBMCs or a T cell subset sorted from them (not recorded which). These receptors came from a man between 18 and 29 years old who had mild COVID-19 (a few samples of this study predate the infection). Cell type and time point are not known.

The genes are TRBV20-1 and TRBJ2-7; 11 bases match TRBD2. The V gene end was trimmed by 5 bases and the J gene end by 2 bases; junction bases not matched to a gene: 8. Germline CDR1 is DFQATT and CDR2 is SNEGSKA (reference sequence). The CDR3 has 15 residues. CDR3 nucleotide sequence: TGCAGTGCTTCCTCTAGCGGGGGGCTTACCTACGAGCAGTACTTC. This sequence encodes CSASSSGGLTYEQYF.

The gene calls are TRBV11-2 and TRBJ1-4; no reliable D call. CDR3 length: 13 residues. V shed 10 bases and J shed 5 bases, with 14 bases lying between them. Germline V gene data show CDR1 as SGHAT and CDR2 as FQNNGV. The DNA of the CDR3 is TGTGCCACTAACCGGAACTCGAATGAAAAACTGTTTTTT. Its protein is CATNRNSNEKLFF.

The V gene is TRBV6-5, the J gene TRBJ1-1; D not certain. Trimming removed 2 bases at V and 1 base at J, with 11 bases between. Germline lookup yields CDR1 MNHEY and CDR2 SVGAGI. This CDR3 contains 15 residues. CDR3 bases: TGTGCCAGCAGTTACGGGAGTGCGGGGAACACTGAAGCTTTCTTT. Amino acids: CASSYGSAGNTEAFF.

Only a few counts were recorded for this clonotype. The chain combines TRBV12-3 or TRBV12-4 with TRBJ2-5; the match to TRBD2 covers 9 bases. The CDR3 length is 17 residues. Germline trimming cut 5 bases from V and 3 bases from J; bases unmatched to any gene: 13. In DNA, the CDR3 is TGTGCCAGCAGTCAAGGGGGGGCCGGGACTAGCAAAGAGACCCAGTACTTC. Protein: CASSQGGAGTSKETQYF.

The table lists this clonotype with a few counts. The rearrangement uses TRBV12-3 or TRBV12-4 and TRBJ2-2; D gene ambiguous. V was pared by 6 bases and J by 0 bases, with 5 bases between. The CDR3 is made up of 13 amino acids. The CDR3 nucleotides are TGTGCCAGCAGGACACCGAACACCGGGGAGCTGTTTTTT. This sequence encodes CASRTPNTGELFF.

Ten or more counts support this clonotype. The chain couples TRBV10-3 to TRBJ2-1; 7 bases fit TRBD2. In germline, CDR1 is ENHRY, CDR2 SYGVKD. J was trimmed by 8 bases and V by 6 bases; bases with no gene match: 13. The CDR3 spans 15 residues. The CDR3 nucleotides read TGTGCCATCAGCCCGGGGGGAGCGGGTGGGGATGAGCAGTTCTTC. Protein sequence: CAISPGGAGGDEQFF.

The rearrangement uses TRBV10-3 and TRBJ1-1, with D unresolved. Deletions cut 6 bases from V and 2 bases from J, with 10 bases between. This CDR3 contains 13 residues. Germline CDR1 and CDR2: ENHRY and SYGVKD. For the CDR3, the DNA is TGTGCCATCAGGTCCCACAAAAACACTGAAGCTTTCTTT. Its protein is CAIRSHKNTEAFF.

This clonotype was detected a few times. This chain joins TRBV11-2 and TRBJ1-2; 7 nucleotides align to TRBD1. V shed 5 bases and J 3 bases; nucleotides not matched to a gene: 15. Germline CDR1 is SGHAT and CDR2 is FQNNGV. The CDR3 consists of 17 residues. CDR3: CASSVRDIDRDDYGYTF. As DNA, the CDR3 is TGTGCCAGCAGCGTAAGAGATATAGACAGGGACGACTATGGCTACACCTTC.

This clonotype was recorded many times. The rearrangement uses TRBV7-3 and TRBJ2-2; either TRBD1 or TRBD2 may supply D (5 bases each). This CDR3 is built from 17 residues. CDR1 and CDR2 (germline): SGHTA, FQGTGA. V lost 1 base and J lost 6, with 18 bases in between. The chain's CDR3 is CASSLIGTPLSAGELFF. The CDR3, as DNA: TGTGCCAGCAGCTTAATAGGGACCCCTTTGTCCGCCGGGGAGCTGTTTTTT.

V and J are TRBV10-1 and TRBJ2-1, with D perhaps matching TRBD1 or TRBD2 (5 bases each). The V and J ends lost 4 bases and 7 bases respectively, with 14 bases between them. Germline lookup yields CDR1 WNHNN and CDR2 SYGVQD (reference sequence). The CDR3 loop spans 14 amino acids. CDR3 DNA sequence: TGCGCCAGCAGTGGTGGTATGGGACCTAATGAGCAGTTCTTC. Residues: CASSGGMGPNEQFF.

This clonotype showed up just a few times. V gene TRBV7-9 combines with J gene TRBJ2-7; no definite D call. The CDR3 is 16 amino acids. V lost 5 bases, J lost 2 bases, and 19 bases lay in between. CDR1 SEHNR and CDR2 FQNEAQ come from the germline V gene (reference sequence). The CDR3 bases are TGTGCCAGCAGCCCTGTATTGTCGGACCTGACCTACGAGCAGTACTTC. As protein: CASSPVLSDLTYEQYF.

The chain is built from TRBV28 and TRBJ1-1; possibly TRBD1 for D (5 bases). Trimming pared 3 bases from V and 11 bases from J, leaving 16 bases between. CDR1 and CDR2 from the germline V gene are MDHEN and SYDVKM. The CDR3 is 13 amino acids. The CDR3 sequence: CASSFSDVRGAFF. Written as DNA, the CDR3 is TGTGCCAGCAGTTTCTCAGATGTCCGGGGGGCTTTCTTT.

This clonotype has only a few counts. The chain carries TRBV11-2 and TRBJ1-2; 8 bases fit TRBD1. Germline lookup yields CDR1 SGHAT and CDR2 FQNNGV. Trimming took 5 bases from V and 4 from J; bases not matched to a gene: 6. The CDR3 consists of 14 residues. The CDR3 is CASSRTDRGYGYTF. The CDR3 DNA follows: TGTGCCAGCAGCCGTACCGACAGGGGCTATGGCTACACCTTC.

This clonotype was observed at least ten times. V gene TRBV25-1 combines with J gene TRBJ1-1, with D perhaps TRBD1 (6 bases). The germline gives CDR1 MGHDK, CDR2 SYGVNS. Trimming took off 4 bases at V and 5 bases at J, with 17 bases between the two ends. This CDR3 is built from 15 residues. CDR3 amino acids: CASSGGVGGWTEAFF. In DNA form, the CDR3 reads TGTGCCAGCAGTGGTGGGGTGGGGGGCTGGACTGAAGCTTTCTTT.

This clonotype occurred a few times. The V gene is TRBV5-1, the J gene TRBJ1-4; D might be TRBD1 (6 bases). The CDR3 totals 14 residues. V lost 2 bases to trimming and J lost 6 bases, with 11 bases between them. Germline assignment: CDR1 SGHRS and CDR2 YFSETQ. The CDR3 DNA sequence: TGCGCCAGCAGCTTCGGGGGCGGAGATGAAAAACTGTTTTTT. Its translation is CASSFGGGDEKLFF.

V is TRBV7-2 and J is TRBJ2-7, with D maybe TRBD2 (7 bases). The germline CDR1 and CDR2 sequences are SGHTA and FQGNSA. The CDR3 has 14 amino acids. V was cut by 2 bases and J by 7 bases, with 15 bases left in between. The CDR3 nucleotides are TGTGCCAGCAGCTTACGGCAGGGAGGGGGTGAGCAGTACTTC. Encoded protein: CASSLRQGGGEQYF.

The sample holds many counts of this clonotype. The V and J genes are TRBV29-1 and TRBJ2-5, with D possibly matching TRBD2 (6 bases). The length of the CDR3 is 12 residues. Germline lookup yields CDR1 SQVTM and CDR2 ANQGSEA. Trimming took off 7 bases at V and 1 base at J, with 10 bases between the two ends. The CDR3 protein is CSGGGTQETQYF. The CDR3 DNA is TGCAGCGGTGGGGGGACCCAAGAGACCCAGTACTTC.